This passage covers 8 T cell receptor beta chains from one sample sequenced in a study of CD8+CD57+ T cells in acquired aplastic anemia. Profiles of TCR beta VDJ and CDR3 were generated from a genomic DNA template. TCRdb re-called the reads with MiXCR, one entry per CDR3 protein. The sample carries 98,000 or so distinct CDR3 sequences, around 50% recorded once. Sequenced input: sorted CD4+, CD8+, or CD8+CD57+ T cells (not recorded which) from PBMCs. These receptors all stem from a human donor in good health, serving as a control.

V is TRBV7-7 and J is TRBJ2-7; 8 bases fit TRBD1. V dropped 0 bases and J dropped 3; count of bases not matched to a gene: 7. The CDR3 is 16 residues long. CDR1 and CDR2 from the germline V gene are SSHAT and FNYEAQ (reference sequence). CDR3 protein: CASSLAGTGCVYEQYF. DNA of the CDR3: TGTGCCAGCAGCTTAGCCGGGACAGGTTGTGTCTACGAGCAGTACTTC.

This clonotype occurred many times. The rearrangement uses TRBV20-1 and TRBJ1-1; D gene ambiguous. The CDR3 consists of 12 residues. Trimming stripped 0 bases from V and 7 bases from J, with 9 bases between. Looked up from germline, CDR1 is DFQATT and CDR2 is SNEGSKA (reference sequence). This CDR3 reads CSAREGRREAFF. The CDR3 DNA reads TGCAGTGCTAGAGAAGGGCGACGTGAAGCTTTCTTT.

The chain combines TRBV10-3 with TRBJ2-2, with D possibly TRBD2 on 6 matching bases. The germline V and J ends were trimmed by 7 bases and 4 bases, with 13 bases remaining between them. Germline V gene sequence: CDR1 ENHRY, CDR2 SYGVKD. This CDR3 has 14 residues. CDR3 bases: TGTGCCATCAACGGAGGGGTGGGCACCGGGGAGCTGTTTTTT. Translation gives CAINGGVGTGELFF.

This clonotype was counted many times. The rearrangement uses TRBV15 and TRBJ2-2; 11 nucleotides align to TRBD2. Trimming cost V 4 bases and J 5 bases; bases outside gene matches: 3. From germline, CDR1 is LNHNV and CDR2 YYDKDF (reference sequence). This CDR3 spans 15 amino acids. The CDR3 region is CATSTSGGNTGELFF. Written as DNA, the CDR3 is TGTGCCACCAGCACTAGCGGGGGGAATACCGGGGAGCTGTTTTTT.

As for this clonotype: A much larger clonotype is one base distant, so this may be a read error. This sequence joins TRBV2 and TRBJ2-1; perhaps TRBD1 as D (5 bases). The CDR3 totals 14 residues. Germline CDR1 SNHLY, CDR2 FYNNEI. The CDR3 is CASRLPGIDNGQFF. CDR3 bases: TGTGCCAGCAGGTTGCCAGGGATCGATAATGGGCAGTTCTTC.

This chain links TRBV29-1 with TRBJ2-1; 14 bases agree with TRBD2. This CDR3 comprises 13 residues. Germline lookup yields CDR1 SQVTM and CDR2 ANQGSEA. J was trimmed by 10 bases and V by 3 bases; bases with no gene match: 2. The CDR3 nucleotides are TGCAGCGTTGAGGGACTAGCGGGAGTGGAGCAGTTCTTC. Protein sequence: CSVEGLAGVEQFF.

On this clonotype itself: A read error may produce the germline difference seen at one junction end. J is TRBJ2-7 and V is TRBV4-2, with D possibly TRBD2 on 5 matching bases. From germline, CDR1 is LGHNA and CDR2 YNFKEQ. CDR3 length: 14 residues. In DNA, the CDR3 is TGTCCCAGCAGCCAAGGCGGGCTGGGCGACGAGCAGTACTTC. It is translated as CPSSQGGLGDEQYF.

This clonotype was observed a few times. This chain uses TRBV2 with TRBJ2-5, with unresolved D. The CDR3 is made up of 11 amino acids. Trimming pared 6 bases from V and 2 bases from J, leaving 4 bases between. The germline CDR1 and CDR2 sequences are SNHLY and FYNNEI. The CDR3: CASREQETQYF. The CDR3 nucleotides read TGTGCCAGCAGGGAACAAGAGACCCAGTACTTC.